A selection of T cell receptor beta chains follows, all from one sample in a study of early T cells in non-severe SARS-CoV-2 infection. MiXCR, applied by TCRdb to the 5' RACE reads, yields one record per CDR3 protein. This table has around 70,000 distinct CDR3 sequences, about 12% appearing once. Sequences were obtained from whole blood. Source of these receptors: an adult who was a healthcare worker with PCR-confirmed SARS-CoV-2 infection or an uninfected control (not recorded which). Each CDR3 is given with its conserved first and last residue. Fields, in order: CDR3 protein, CDR3 length, J gene, V gene.

CDR3aa: CASKGGLSYNSPLHF
len: 15
j_gene: TRBJ1-6
v_gene: TRBV6-2/TRBV6-3

CDR3aa: CASSPQGQGTGANVLTF
len: 17
j_gene: TRBJ2-6
v_gene: TRBV7-9

CDR3aa: CASSLDRSQWYEAFF
len: 15
j_gene: TRBJ1-1
v_gene: TRBV5-5

CDR3aa: CASSDWRGKNEQFF
len: 14
j_gene: TRBJ2-1
v_gene: TRBV10-1

CDR3aa: CASSLGTGVNEQFF
len: 14
j_gene: TRBJ2-1
v_gene: TRBV11-2

CDR3aa: CSAGGLAEAFF
len: 11
j_gene: TRBJ1-1
v_gene: TRBV20-1

CDR3aa: CSARARGQGGFYEQYF
len: 16
j_gene: TRBJ2-7
v_gene: TRBV20-1

CDR3aa: CASSYSGLFSGNTIYF
len: 16
j_gene: TRBJ1-3
v_gene: TRBV6-6

CDR3aa: CASSRPGGVGHNEQFF
len: 16
j_gene: TRBJ2-1
v_gene: TRBV11-2

CDR3aa: CASSQLAGSSYNEQFF
len: 16
j_gene: TRBJ2-1
v_gene: TRBV14

CDR3aa: CASSPSPGLAGGPGNEQFF
len: 19
j_gene: TRBJ2-1
v_gene: TRBV18

CDR3aa: CASSQEGAQGGDTQYF
len: 16
j_gene: TRBJ2-3
v_gene: TRBV4-2

CDR3aa: CASSQTRSGGEQFF
len: 14
j_gene: TRBJ2-1
v_gene: TRBV12-3/TRBV12-4

CDR3aa: CASSSAGVTQYF
len: 12
j_gene: TRBJ2-3
v_gene: TRBV18

CDR3aa: CASSPGMGQPQHF
len: 13
j_gene: TRBJ1-5
v_gene: TRBV7-9

CDR3aa: CASSLVAVSGANVLTF
len: 16
j_gene: TRBJ2-6
v_gene: TRBV5-1

CDR3aa: CASRTWGGSNSPLHF
len: 15
j_gene: TRBJ1-6
v_gene: TRBV11-2

CDR3aa: CASGYSGNTIYF
len: 12
j_gene: TRBJ1-3
v_gene: TRBV6-2/TRBV6-3

CDR3aa: CASRLRQGEGNTIYF
len: 15
j_gene: TRBJ1-3
v_gene: TRBV12-2

CDR3aa: CASTLSGGYTGELFF
len: 15
j_gene: TRBJ2-2
v_gene: TRBV11-2

CDR3aa: CSVEEVGELFF
len: 11
j_gene: TRBJ2-2
v_gene: TRBV29-1

CDR3aa: CSVAGSSNQPQHF
len: 13
j_gene: TRBJ1-5
v_gene: TRBV29-1

CDR3aa: CASSQTSVLAGPDTQYF
len: 17
j_gene: TRBJ2-3
v_gene: TRBV3-1

CDR3aa: CASSPRYNQPQHF
len: 13
j_gene: TRBJ1-5
v_gene: TRBV12-3/TRBV12-4

CDR3aa: CASSGDTLYGYTF
len: 13
j_gene: TRBJ1-2
v_gene: TRBV13

CDR3aa: CSALVVDGETQYF
len: 13
j_gene: TRBJ2-5
v_gene: TRBV20-1

CDR3aa: CASSPRGPPYEQYF
len: 14
j_gene: TRBJ2-7
v_gene: TRBV18

CDR3aa: CAISDPWRGGRDTQYF
len: 16
j_gene: TRBJ2-3
v_gene: TRBV10-3

CDR3aa: CASSPRLAGVYNEQFF
len: 16
j_gene: TRBJ2-1
v_gene: TRBV18

CDR3aa: CSAGDTEAFF
len: 10
j_gene: TRBJ1-1
v_gene: TRBV29-1

CDR3aa: CASSLVHAGGLRNEQFF
len: 17
j_gene: TRBJ2-1
v_gene: TRBV7-2

CDR3aa: CASSPGTGELFF
len: 12
j_gene: TRBJ2-2
v_gene: TRBV10-1

CDR3aa: CATSRGQLNTGELFF
len: 15
j_gene: TRBJ2-2
v_gene: TRBV15

CDR3aa: CAWSVPGDAYEQYF
len: 14
j_gene: TRBJ2-7
v_gene: TRBV30

CDR3aa: CASSLVRLGGQPNTEAFF
len: 18
j_gene: TRBJ1-1
v_gene: TRBV7-2

CDR3aa: CASSLTIGTDTQYF
len: 14
j_gene: TRBJ2-3
v_gene: TRBV27

CDR3aa: CASSDRGGFGNIQYF
len: 15
j_gene: TRBJ2-4
v_gene: TRBV6-5

CDR3aa: CASSQEGTASKYF
len: 13
j_gene: TRBJ2-7
v_gene: TRBV4-3

CDR3aa: CASSRTGTGGGGNTEAFF
len: 18
j_gene: TRBJ1-1
v_gene: TRBV18

CDR3aa: CASSGGQESRDEQFF
len: 15
j_gene: TRBJ2-1
v_gene: TRBV12-3/TRBV12-4

CDR3aa: CASINVKGYNEQFF
len: 14
j_gene: TRBJ2-1
v_gene: TRBV11-2

CDR3aa: CSVGNLIAADTQYF
len: 14
j_gene: TRBJ2-3
v_gene: TRBV29-1

CDR3aa: CASSEIQQGDEKLFF
len: 15
j_gene: TRBJ1-4
v_gene: TRBV2

CDR3aa: CSVGQGSTDTQYF
len: 13
j_gene: TRBJ2-3
v_gene: TRBV29-1